A single sample is the source of the 30 T cell receptor beta chains below, sequenced in a study of persistence of HIV-infected CD4 T cells (dated by TCRdb to 2018 to 2021). No antigens are known for them. TCRbeta repertoires were sequenced from genomic DNA with the immunoSEQ hsTCRB assay version 4 in survey mode. Imported from immuneACCESS, the table was reduced by TCRdb to in-frame sequences with V and J called. These copies leave out some clones; in studies compared against another copy, an unresolved V gene accounts for under half, and the cause of the remainder is not known. This sample comprises tens of thousands of clones, 65% to 85% of them detected only once. 1.6% of the sample is taken by the ten largest. In light of the paper, this sample's treatment or condition label describes: suppressive antiretroviral therapy. Lysates of CMV-infected fibroblasts at roughly 10 ug/mL were used to stimulate the cells. Memory populations depleted of antigen-responding cells were obtained by sorting nonresponding CD40L-negative CD69-negative CD45RO-high memory CD4+ T cells.

This material consisted of CD4+ T cells sorted from PBMCs after approximately 19-hour stimulation, taken from a patient who received antiretroviral therapy. The cell subset or site label corresponds to: CD40L-CD69- CD45RO-high memory CD4 T cells not responding to CMV lysate. The receptors were sampled from an adult man with HIV who was CMV-seropositive.

This chain links TRBV9 with TRBJ1-2; the match to TRBD1 covers 7 bases. This CDR3 spans 16 amino acids. The germline CDR1 and CDR2 sequences are SGDLS and YYNGEE. Germline trimming cut 3 bases from V and 6 bases from J; bases unmatched to any gene: 14. CDR3 nucleotide sequence: TGTGCCAGCAGCGGACCGACTTCAGGGGGTGGTAATGGCTACACCTTC. This encodes CASSGPTSGGGNGYTF. The variable domain in full, with the rest retrieved from reference TRBV9 and TRBJ1-2, is DSGVTQTPKHLITATGQRVTLRCSPRSGDLSVYWYQQSLDQGLQFLIQYYNGEERAKGNILERFSAQQFPDLHSELNLSSLELGDSALYFCASSGPTSGGGNGYTFGSGTRLTVV.

This clone was detected only once. The chain is built from TRBV2 and TRBJ1-6; 8 positions agree with TRBD1. Looked up from germline, CDR1 is SNHLY and CDR2 is FYNNEI. The CDR3 extends over 15 amino acids. Trimming took 7 bases from V and 3 from J; bases not matched to a gene: 5. In DNA, the CDR3 is TGTGCCAGCACGAGGACAGGGAGCTATAATTCACCCCTCCACTTT. It is translated as CASTRTGSYNSPLHF.

The chain links TRBV6-5 to TRBJ1-4; D may be TRBD1 (5 bases). V lost 11 bases to trimming and J lost 4 bases, with 11 bases between them. This CDR3 is built from 12 residues. The germline V gene encodes CDR1 MNHEY and CDR2 SVGAGI. This chain's CDR3 is CAGGRVNEKLFF. The CDR3 region has the DNA TGTGCCGGGGGGAGGGTTAATGAAAAACTGTTTTTT.

The CDR3: CSVDGGEGANYGYTF. The CDR3 region has the DNA TGCAGCGTTGATGGCGGGGAAGGGGCTAACTATGGCTACACCTTC. V gene TRBV29-1 combines with J gene TRBJ1-2; D perhaps matches TRBD1 (5 bases). CDR3 length: 15 residues. Germline CDR1 SQVTM, CDR2 ANQGSEA. V lost 3 bases and J lost 0, with 14 bases in between.

About this clone: This specimen includes other DNA sequences encoding the same CDR3. V gene TRBV6-2 or TRBV6-3 combines with J gene TRBJ2-6, with D hard to call. Per the germline V gene, CDR1 is MNHEY and CDR2 is SVGEGT. The CDR3 length is 15 residues. V was shortened by 2 bases and J by 1 base, with 6 bases between the two germline ends. CDR3 protein: CASSYGGSGANVLTF. The CDR3 nucleotides are TGTGCCAGCAGTTACGGTGGATCTGGGGCCAACGTCCTGACTTTC.

The J gene is TRBJ2-7, the V gene TRBV15; 9 bases match TRBD1. Germline lookup yields CDR1 LNHNV and CDR2 YYDKDF (reference sequence). Trimming at V came to 1 base and at J to 6 bases, leaving 4 bases not matched to a gene. This CDR3 has 14 residues. The CDR3 coding sequence is TGTGCCACCAGCAGAGTGGGACAGGGTGGCGAGCAGTACTTC. Residues: CATSRVGQGGEQYF.

V is TRBV11-2 and J is TRBJ1-1; D is undetermined. The V gene lost 0 bases and the J gene lost 1 base, with 18 bases spanning the gap. The CDR3 spans 18 residues. From germline, CDR1 is SGHAT and CDR2 FQNNGV. The CDR3 DNA reads TGTGCCAGCAGCTTAGAAGGTTCTCGGAGTAGAGGGAACACTGAAGCTTTCTTT. It codes for CASSLEGSRSRGNTEAFF.

The rearrangement links TRBV28 to TRBJ2-7; D is possibly TRBD2 (7 bases). This CDR3 region has 16 residues. Germline V gene lookup returns CDR1 MDHEN and CDR2 SYDVKM. V lost 3 bases, J lost 0 bases, and 15 bases lay in between. The CDR3 DNA follows: TGTGCCAGCAGTTTTTTTGGCGGGGGCCTCTCCTACGAGCAGTACTTC. Its protein is CASSFFGGGLSYEQYF.

This rearrangement joins TRBV19 to TRBJ2-1, with D perhaps matching TRBD1 or TRBD2 (5 bases each). V shed 3 bases and J shed 0 bases, with 9 bases lying between them. The CDR3 is 15 residues long. Germline V gene lookup returns CDR1 LNHDA and CDR2 SQIVND (reference sequence). CDR3 in DNA: TGTGCCAGTAGTATTGAGGGGATCTCCTACAATGAGCAGTTCTTC. Translation gives CASSIEGISYNEQFF. The whole variable domain, remainder taken from reference TRBV19 and TRBJ2-1, is DGGITQSPKYLFRKEGQNVTLSCEQNLNHDAMYWYRQDPGQGLRLIYYSQIVNDFQKGDIAEGYSVSREKKESFPLTVTSAQKNPTAFYLCASSIEGISYNEQFFGPGTRLTVL.

Notes on this clone: Compared with germline, one end of the junction differs, possibly owing to a read error. The chain couples TRBV18 to TRBJ2-3; 8 positions match TRBD2. Germline V gene sequence: CDR1 KGHSH, CDR2 LQKENI. The CDR3 is 17 amino acids. CDR3 protein: CASSPPGVAGSTDTRYF. Written as DNA, the CDR3 is TGTGCCAGCTCACCACCGGGGGTAGCGGGGAGCACAGATACGCGGTATTTT.

This clone was seen a few times. This chain links TRBV28 with TRBJ1-5; no clear D. This CDR3 region has 15 residues. Per the germline V gene, CDR1 is MDHEN and CDR2 is SYDVKM. V was pared by 5 bases and J by 4 bases, with 15 bases between. CDR3 coding DNA: TGTGCCAGCAGTGAACCGGGCCGTAGGAATCAGCCCCAGCATTTT. Its translation is CASSEPGRRNQPQHF. Using reference TRBV28 and TRBJ1-5 for the parts outside the CDR3, the full variable domain is DVKVTQSSRYLVKRTGEKVFLECVQDMDHENMFWYRQDPGLGLRLIYFSYDVKMKEKGDIPEGYSVSREKKERFSLILESASTNQTSMYLCASSEPGRRNQPQHFGDGTRLSIL.

This clone was detected a few times. This sequence joins TRBV27 and TRBJ1-1, with D maybe TRBD1 (6 bases). CDR3 length: 18 residues. Germline V lookup: CDR1 MNHEY, CDR2 SMNVEV (reference sequence). The V end lost 5 bases, the J end lost 2 bases, and 24 bases lay between the germline ends. CDR3 nucleotides: TGTGCCAGCAGTCCTACCAGGGGAGGGCAAAATGAAAACACTGAAGCTTTCTTT. This gives the protein CASSPTRGGQNENTEAFF.

This clone is a singleton in its sample. V usage is TRBV19 and J usage is TRBJ2-7, with a weak D call TRBD1 (6 bases). CDR3 length equals 14 residues. Trimming removed 6 bases at V and 3 bases at J, with 15 bases between. Per the germline V gene, CDR1 is LNHDA and CDR2 is SQIVND (reference sequence). The CDR3 nucleotides read TGTGCCAGTAGCCCGATGACAGGAAACTACGAGCAGTACTTC. It is translated as CASSPMTGNYEQYF.

V gene TRBV19 combines with J gene TRBJ2-2; TRBD1 or TRBD2 may be the D gene (5 bases each). Between the trimmed V and J ends, which lost 7 bases and 2 bases, there was a span of 14 bases. Per germline, CDR1 LNHDA and CDR2 SQIVND (reference sequence). The CDR3 length is 15 residues. The CDR3 bases are TGTGCCAGTACCCGGGACCACGCTAACACCGGGGAGCTGTTTTTT. This encodes CASTRDHANTGELFF.

The chain is built from TRBV29-1 and TRBJ2-1; 8 nucleotides align to TRBD1. The CDR3 sequence is 14 residues long. Germline CDR1 is SQVTM and CDR2 is ANQGSEA. The V gene end was trimmed by 7 bases and the J gene end by 9 bases; junction bases not matched to a gene: 14. CDR3: CSARRDIGQGEQFF. The CDR3 DNA is TGCAGCGCCCGCCGGGACATCGGACAGGGTGAGCAGTTCTTC.

This chain joins TRBV6-5 and TRBJ1-3; D not resolved. Trimming shortened V by 7 bases and J by 4 bases, and 11 bases separated the two germline ends. Germline CDR1 is MNHEY and CDR2 is SVGAGI. The CDR3 consists of 13 residues. The CDR3 spells CASTRVGGNTIYF. CDR3 coding DNA: TGTGCCAGCACGAGGGTAGGAGGAAACACCATATATTTT.

The V gene is TRBV20-1, the J gene TRBJ2-1, with no clear D. Germline V gene lookup returns CDR1 DFQATT and CDR2 SNEGSKA (reference sequence). The CDR3 spans 13 residues. Trimming cost V 3 bases and J 8 bases, with 14 bases left between them. This CDR3 is CSASRADLDEQFF. The DNA for the CDR3 is TGCAGTGCTAGTAGGGCTGACCTGGATGAGCAGTTCTTC.

This clone was counted only a few times. J is TRBJ2-3 and V is TRBV27; 12 nucleotides align to TRBD2. From germline, CDR1 is MNHEY and CDR2 SMNVEV (reference sequence). The CDR3 consists of 15 residues. J was trimmed by 7 bases and V by 6 bases; bases with no gene match: 8. The CDR3 region has the DNA TGTGCCAGCAGGACCTCTAGCGGGGGGGCCTATACGCAGTATTTT. Protein: CASRTSSGGAYTQYF.

V is TRBV19 and J is TRBJ2-2; TRBD1 matches at 9 bases. CDR3 size: 15 residues. Per the germline V gene, CDR1 is LNHDA and CDR2 is SQIVND (reference sequence). The ends lost 6 bases at V and 1 base at J; junction bases unmatched: 3. CDR3 loop: CASSTGQGNTGELFF. The DNA of the CDR3 is TGTGCCAGTAGCACGGGACAGGGGAACACCGGGGAGCTGTTTTTT. Full variable domain (remainder filled in from reference TRBV19 and TRBJ2-2): DGGITQSPKYLFRKEGQNVTLSCEQNLNHDAMYWYRQDPGQGLRLIYYSQIVNDFQKGDIAEGYSVSREKKESFPLTVTSAQKNPTAFYLCASSTGQGNTGELFFGEGSRLTVL.

CDR3 residues: CASSEYQGNQPQHF. The CDR3 DNA reads TGTGCCAGCAGTGAATACCAGGGAAATCAGCCCCAGCATTTT. The chain employs TRBV2 and TRBJ1-5; D possibly corresponds to TRBD1 (5 bases). The CDR3 length is 14 residues. Trimming stripped 2 bases from V and 4 bases from J, with 9 bases between. Germline V gene data show CDR1 as SNHLY and CDR2 as FYNNEI.

V usage is TRBV18 and J usage is TRBJ2-7; the D gene could be TRBD1 or TRBD2 (5 bases each). V shed 1 base and J shed 6 bases, with 10 bases lying between them. The CDR3 totals 13 residues. Looked up from germline, CDR1 is KGHSH and CDR2 is LQKENI. The CDR3 bases are TGTGCCAGCTCACCACGAGGGGAAGGCGAGCAGTACTTC. It encodes CASSPRGEGEQYF.

The chain is built from TRBV2 and TRBJ1-6; D remains ambiguous. This CDR3 is built from 14 residues. V was pared by 6 bases and J by 8 bases, with 14 bases between. The V gene's germline CDR1 is SNHLY and CDR2 FYNNEI. Here the CDR3 reads CASSLRQVDSPLHF. CDR3 DNA: TGTGCCAGCAGCCTTCGGCAGGTGGATTCACCCCTCCACTTT.

V usage is TRBV15 and J usage is TRBJ2-1; a weak D match, TRBD2 (6 bases). Trimming removed 0 bases at V and 4 bases at J, with 13 bases between. The length of the CDR3 is 16 residues. Germline-derived CDR1 and CDR2 are LNHNV and YYDKDF (reference sequence). CDR3 in amino acids: CATSRDGGLRYNEQFF. CDR3 sequence (DNA): TGTGCCACCAGCAGAGACGGGGGTCTGCGGTACAATGAGCAGTTCTTC.

This chain joins TRBV6-2 or TRBV6-3 and TRBJ1-1, with a tentative D call TRBD1 (5 bases). Germline values: CDR1 MNHEY, CDR2 SVGEGT. V gave up 6 bases and J gave up 6 bases, with 20 bases separating them. The CDR3 has 15 amino acids. CDR3 DNA: TGTGCCAGCAGCGCCAATTATCAGGGAGGTGCTGAAGCTTTCTTT. This translates into CASSANYQGGAEAFF.

The rearrangement uses TRBV5-1 and TRBJ1-2; 10 nucleotides line up with TRBD1. This CDR3 comprises 15 residues. Germline V CDR1 and CDR2: SGHRS, YFSETQ. V was clipped by 6 bases and J by 7 bases; unmatched bases: 12. CDR3 residues: CASTTTGQGRAGYTF. CDR3 nucleotides: TGCGCCAGCACCACTACGGGACAGGGGCGGGCTGGCTACACCTTC.

The chain joins TRBV10-3 to TRBJ2-3, with 7 bases matching TRBD1. V lost 4 bases to trimming and J lost 5 bases; unmatched junction nucleotides: 3. Germline lookup yields CDR1 ENHRY and CDR2 SYGVKD. The CDR3 spans 13 residues. The chain's CDR3 is CAISATGKDTQYF. CDR3 DNA sequence: TGTGCCATCAGTGCGACAGGGAAAGATACGCAGTATTTT.

This clone was seen a single time. This sequence joins TRBV15 and TRBJ1-1; 9 nucleotides align to TRBD1. The germline CDR1 and CDR2 sequences are LNHNV and YYDKDF (reference sequence). CDR3 length: 15 residues. V trimming: 2 bases; J trimming: 1 base; junction bases outside the gene matches: 2. The CDR3 loop reads CATSRNRGPNTEAFF. In nucleotides, the CDR3 is TGTGCCACCAGCAGAAACAGGGGGCCGAACACTGAAGCTTTCTTT.

The chain couples TRBV6-2 or TRBV6-3 to TRBJ2-3, with 10 nucleotides matching TRBD1. V trimming: 5 bases; J trimming: 9 bases; junction bases outside the gene matches: 8. Germline V gives CDR1 MNHEY, CDR2 SVGEGT. The CDR3 sequence is 14 residues long. The CDR3 DNA sequence: TGTGCCAGCAGTCTTTTCGGACAGGGGGAAACGCAGTATTTT. It yields the protein CASSLFGQGETQYF.

CDR3 region: CASSYSHLPTNEKLFF. DNA for the CDR3: TGTGCCAGCAGTTACTCCCACCTACCAACTAATGAAAAACTGTTTTTT. This chain uses TRBV6-5 with TRBJ1-4; D gene uncertain. Germline V CDR1 and CDR2: MNHEY, SVGAGI. V was shortened by 0 bases and J by 0 bases, with 8 bases between the two germline ends. The CDR3 length is 16 residues.

The chain joins TRBV29-1 to TRBJ2-3, with TRBD1 as a possible D gene (6 bases). Germline V gene data show CDR1 as SQVTM and CDR2 as ANQGSEA. Trimming took 8 bases from V and 0 from J, leaving 15 bases between them. The CDR3 is 14 amino acids. For the CDR3, the DNA is TGCAGCTTCAGGGGATTTTCTAGCACAGATACGCAGTATTTT. This encodes CSFRGFSSTDTQYF.